The source of this T cell receptor beta chain is a study of long-term antiretroviral therapy in people with HIV. Whole-study findings and limits: When set beside controls, HIV repertoires had CDR3 length ranges that were narrower. Clonotypes expanded prior to ART showed repertoire dominance at all sampled time points.

CDR1 is SGDLS and CDR2 is YYNGEE in the germline V gene. This CDR3 contains 16 residues. Trimming removed 4 bases from V and 2 bases from J; junction bases left unmatched: 8. Every donor had one or more pre-ART and two or more post-ART PBMC samples. Remarks on this clone: Its antigen is unidentified.

Survey-level resolution applied to immunoSEQ assay v3.0. Per-sample sequencing targets were roughly 40,000-55,000 T-cell genomes. Assay: immunoSEQ multiplex PCR; the TCRdb copy retains only in-frame clones and omits some. This sample has 15,000 to 20,000 clones, with 80% found just once. J is TRBJ1-4 and V is TRBV9; TRBD1 aligns across 7 bases. The receptor was isolated from a young man with HIV. The sample consisted of unsorted PBMCs, taken 0.1 years before starting antiretroviral therapy. The CDR3 loop reads CASSMGQYRTNEKLFF. CDR3 bases: TGTGCCAGCAGCATGGGACAGTATCGTACTAATGAAAAACTGTTTTTT.